A single sample is the source of the 27 T cell receptor beta chains below, sequenced in a study of shared clonotypes between healthy human individuals. Libraries were prepared by immunoSEQ multiplex PCR; TCRdb keeps only in-frame clonotypes and omits some of them. The profile covers roughly 500,000 clones, with 79% appearing a single time and 10% to 15% taken by the ten largest. Sequencing used PBMCs. The receptors here all came from a woman aged 35 to 49 in good health. Some clones in this sample may be carry-over from other donors' samples.

V usage is TRBV18 and J usage is TRBJ2-1; D might be TRBD2 (6 bases). The V gene's germline CDR1 is KGHSH and CDR2 LQKENI. The V end was cut by 3 bases, the J end by 4 bases, with 19 bases between. The CDR3 is made up of 17 amino acids. CDR3 region: CASSPAERTGAYNEQFF. In DNA, the CDR3 is TGTGCCAGCTCACCGGCCGAACGAACGGGAGCTTACAATGAGCAGTTCTTC.

The rearrangement uses TRBV6-1 and TRBJ1-1; D unresolved. V lost 4 bases to trimming and J lost 6 bases, with 15 bases between them. The CDR3 covers 14 residues. CDR1 is MNHNS, CDR2 SASEGT, per germline. DNA of the CDR3: TGTGCCAGCAGTGGGGGATTAGGCTGGGCTGAAGCTTTCTTT. Translating gives CASSGGLGWAEAFF.

This clone was counted a few times. The V call is TRBV2, the J call TRBJ1-2, with a weak D call TRBD1 (5 bases). The V end lost 7 bases, the J end lost 1 base, and 10 bases lay between the germline ends. This CDR3 region has 13 residues. CDR1 is SNHLY, CDR2 FYNNEI, per germline. The CDR3 DNA follows: TGTGCCAGCACAGGGAATATTAACTATGGCTACACCTTC. Translation: CASTGNINYGYTF.

The chain combines TRBV6-1 with TRBJ2-7, with TRBD1 matching 8 bases. The CDR3 runs to 15 residues. Looked up from germline, CDR1 is MNHNS and CDR2 is SASEGT. The trim removed 2 bases at V and 0 bases at J, leaving 3 bases unmatched. CDR3 sequence reads: CASSEFGTGSYEQYF. CDR3 DNA: TGTGCCAGCAGTGAATTCGGGACAGGCTCCTACGAGCAGTACTTC.

This sequence joins TRBV19 and TRBJ1-5; D is ambiguous. The CDR3 totals 15 residues. Trimming took 5 bases from V and 0 from J, leaving 11 bases between them. The V gene's germline CDR1 is LNHDA and CDR2 SQIVND (reference sequence). The CDR3 protein is CASSRHLNSNQPQHF. The CDR3 region has the DNA TGTGCCAGTAGTCGACACTTAAATAGCAATCAGCCCCAGCATTTT.

The CDR3 spells CASSSGLSGANVLTF. DNA for the CDR3: TGTGCCAGCAGCTCAGGACTCTCTGGGGCCAACGTCCTGACTTTC. The V call is TRBV7-3, the J call TRBJ2-6, with D tentatively TRBD2 (5 bases). Trimming took 4 bases from V and 0 from J, leaving 7 bases between them. The CDR3 totals 15 residues. CDR1 SGHTA and CDR2 FQGTGA come from the germline V gene. Using reference TRBV7-3 and TRBJ2-6 for the parts outside the CDR3, the full variable domain is GAGVSQTPSNKVTEKGKYVELRCDPISGHTALYWYRQSLGQGPEFLIYFQGTGAADDSGLPNDRFFAVRPEGSVSTLKIQRTERGDSAVYLCASSSGLSGANVLTFGAGSRLTVL.

Details on this clone: At one of its ends the junction is not consistent with the germline gene, which may arise from a read error. The sample contains more than one DNA sequence encoding this CDR3. The chain uses TRBV7-9 and TRBJ2-3, with 10 bases lining up with TRBD2. Germline V gene lookup returns CDR1 SEHNR and CDR2 FQNEAQ (reference sequence). The length of the CDR3 is 14 residues. The CDR3 nucleotides are TGTGCCAGCAGCCTAGCGGGAGTCACAGATACGCAGTATTTT. It codes for CASSLAGVTDTQYF.

The V and J genes are TRBV5-4 and TRBJ2-7, with D tentatively TRBD2 (6 bases). Between the trimmed V and J ends, which lost 0 bases and 2 bases, there was a span of 9 bases. The germline CDR1 and CDR2 sequences are SGHNT and YYREEE (reference sequence). This CDR3 has 14 residues. The DNA of the CDR3 is TGTGCCAGCAGCTTGGCGGGGGTCCCCTACGAGCAGTACTTC. It yields the protein CASSLAGVPYEQYF.

The CDR3 protein is CASSFGDGYEQYF. The CDR3 DNA follows: TGTGCCAGTAGTTTTGGGGACGGCTACGAGCAGTACTTC. V usage is TRBV19 and J usage is TRBJ2-7; the D gene could be TRBD1 or TRBD2 (5 bases each). The germline CDR1 and CDR2 sequences are LNHDA and SQIVND (reference sequence). V lost 5 bases and J lost 3, with 11 bases in between. CDR3 length: 13 residues.

This chain joins TRBV25-1 and TRBJ1-4, with D possibly being TRBD1 (6 bases). The CDR3 loop spans 15 amino acids. V was clipped by 3 bases and J by 2 bases, with 10 bases between them. CDR1 is MGHDK, CDR2 SYGVNS, per germline. The CDR3 region is CASSDRDNTNEKLFF. CDR3 nucleotides: TGTGCCAGCAGTGACCGGGACAACACTAATGAAAAACTGTTTTTT.

This clone has a handful of counts. The chain has TRBV25-1 and TRBJ2-2, with D hard to call. The CDR3 extends over 13 amino acids. The germline V and J ends were trimmed by 6 bases and 1 base, with 6 bases remaining between them. Germline V lookup: CDR1 MGHDK, CDR2 SYGVNS. The CDR3 sequence is CASRDLNTGELFF. Here the CDR3 DNA reads TGTGCCAGCAGAGACTTGAACACCGGGGAGCTGTTTTTT.

The chain has TRBV7-3 and TRBJ2-2, with a weak D call TRBD1 (5 bases). Per the germline V gene, CDR1 is SGHTA and CDR2 is FQGTGA. Deletions cut 5 bases from V and 6 bases from J, with 16 bases between. The CDR3 length is 15 residues. For the CDR3, the DNA is TGTGCCAGCAGCCCCCAAGGGTGGGGCTCCGGGGAGCTGTTTTTT. It translates to CASSPQGWGSGELFF. The variable domain in full, completed from reference TRBV7-3 and TRBJ2-2, reads GAGVSQTPSNKVTEKGKYVELRCDPISGHTALYWYRQSLGQGPEFLIYFQGTGAADDSGLPNDRFFAVRPEGSVSTLKIQRTERGDSAVYLCASSPQGWGSGELFFGEGSRLTVL.

The J gene is TRBJ2-3, the V gene TRBV19; TRBD1 might be the D (5 bases). Trimming pared 6 bases from V and 5 bases from J, leaving 18 bases between. This CDR3 has 15 amino acids. Germline V CDR1 and CDR2: LNHDA, SQIVND (reference sequence). CDR3 sequence (DNA): TGTGCCAGTAGCCCGACGGCAGGGTTCGGAGATACGCAGTATTTT. Protein: CASSPTAGFGDTQYF.

The chain employs TRBV28 and TRBJ2-3; D unresolved. The V and J ends lost 6 bases and 3 bases respectively, with 16 bases between them. The CDR3 length is 15 residues. The germline V gene encodes CDR1 MDHEN and CDR2 SYDVKM. The CDR3 loop is CASRGSTHVTDTQYF. The CDR3 coding sequence is TGTGCCAGCAGGGGGTCCACCCACGTGACAGATACGCAGTATTTT.

The chain carries TRBV19 and TRBJ1-2; unclear D gene. V was pared by 6 bases and J by 5 bases, with 13 bases between. The CDR3 has 13 amino acids. The V gene's germline CDR1 is LNHDA and CDR2 SQIVND (reference sequence). The CDR3 DNA follows: TGTGCCAGTAGATCTGTAGTTGGGTATGGCTACACCTTC. As protein: CASRSVVGYGYTF.

As for this clone: Germline and junction disagree at one end, which may indicate a read error. CDR3 DNA sequence: TGTGCTAGCAGCTTAGGATTCCAACCGGGGGAGACCCAGTACTTC. Its translation: CASSLGFQPGETQYF. This sequence joins TRBV7-7 and TRBJ2-5; a possible D gene is TRBD2 (5 bases). The CDR3 has 15 residues. The germline V gene encodes CDR1 SSHAT and CDR2 FNYEAQ (reference sequence).

V and J are TRBV18 and TRBJ1-1; 9 bases map to TRBD1. The V gene's germline CDR1 is KGHSH and CDR2 LQKENI. V shed 6 bases and J 1 base; nucleotides not matched to a gene: 3. The CDR3 is 14 amino acids. The CDR3 DNA follows: TGTGCCAGCTCCCAACAGGGGGCGAACACTGAAGCTTTCTTT. Protein sequence: CASSQQGANTEAFF.

This clone has only one observation. The rearrangement joins TRBV5-1 to TRBJ2-3, with unresolved D. CDR3 length: 14 amino acids. The V end was cut by 2 bases, the J end by 2 bases, with 9 bases between. The germline V gene has CDR1 SGHRS and CDR2 YFSETQ. The CDR3 is CASSFVTDTDTQYF. The CDR3 region has the DNA TGCGCCAGCAGCTTTGTGACTGACACAGATACGCAGTATTTT.

The chain is built from TRBV5-1 and TRBJ2-5; 10 bases fit TRBD1. V lost 0 bases and J lost 5; bases outside the gene matches: 4. Germline assignment: CDR1 SGHRS and CDR2 YFSETQ. The CDR3 runs to 15 residues. The CDR3, as DNA: TGCGCCAGCAGCTTGGGACAGGGGGCTGGGGAGACCCAGTACTTC. The encoded protein is CASSLGQGAGETQYF. Full variable domain (missing parts from reference TRBV5-1 and TRBJ2-5): KAGVTQTPRYLIKTRGQQVTLSCSPISGHRSVSWYQQTPGQGLQFLFEYFSETQRNKGNFPGRFSGRQFSNSRSEMNVSTLELGDSALYLCASSLGQGAGETQYFGPGTRLLVL.

V is TRBV7-6 and J is TRBJ2-1, with 7 bases lining up with TRBD2. CDR1 SGHVS and CDR2 FNYEAQ come from the germline V gene. Germline trimming cut 5 bases from V and 15 bases from J; bases unmatched to any gene: 7. The CDR3 consists of 11 residues. The CDR3 reads CASSDGLGGFF. CDR3 sequence (DNA): TGTGCCAGCAGCGACGGACTAGGCGGGTTCTTC.

The chain employs TRBV28 and TRBJ1-2; TRBD1 matches at 9 bases. The ends lost 5 bases at V and 7 bases at J; junction bases unmatched: 11. The CDR3 extends over 15 amino acids. The germline gives CDR1 MDHEN, CDR2 SYDVKM. CDR3: CASSPIQQGAFGYTF. In DNA, the CDR3 is TGTGCCAGCAGTCCCATTCAACAGGGGGCCTTTGGCTACACCTTC.

This rearrangement joins TRBV7-2 to TRBJ2-5; 9 nucleotides match TRBD1. Matching the DNA end better, TRBJ2-7 makes the J call doubtful. This CDR3 spans 12 amino acids. Germline V gives CDR1 SGHTA, CDR2 FQGNSA. The CDR3 nucleotides are TGTGCCAGCAGGCAGACAGGGGGCGAGCAGTACTTC. Protein product: CASRQTGGEQYF.

The chain carries TRBV4-2 and TRBJ2-7; D not resolved. V was trimmed by 4 bases and J by 3 bases, leaving 13 bases between them. This CDR3 has 14 amino acids. Germline V gene sequence: CDR1 LGHNA, CDR2 YNFKEQ. This CDR3 reads CASSPRTGIYEQYF. As DNA, the CDR3 is TGTGCCAGCAGCCCCAGGACGGGTATCTACGAGCAGTACTTC.

This clone has a handful of counts. This sequence joins TRBV5-1 and TRBJ2-7; D is perhaps TRBD1 (6 bases). The CDR3 has 14 amino acids. The germline V gene has CDR1 SGHRS and CDR2 YFSETQ. The V gene lost 2 bases and the J gene lost 4 bases, with 13 bases spanning the gap. In DNA form, the CDR3 reads TGCGCCAGCAGCTTTAACAGGGTTGAATACGAGCAGTACTTC. Protein sequence: CASSFNRVEYEQYF.

This chain links TRBV14 with TRBJ2-7; 7 bases match TRBD2. The V gene's germline CDR1 is SGHDN and CDR2 FVKESK. The CDR3 is 15 residues long. V shed 0 bases, J shed 5 bases, and the junction held 7 bases outside the gene matches. For the CDR3, the DNA is TGTGCCAGCAGCCAAGATTGGCGGGAGCATCACGAGCAGTACTTC. It yields the protein CASSQDWREHHEQYF. The variable domain in full, with the rest retrieved from reference TRBV14 and TRBJ2-7, is EAGVTQFPSHSVIEKGQTVTLRCDPISGHDNLYWYRRVMGKEIKFLLHFVKESKQDESGMPNNRFLAERTGGTYSTLKVQPAELEDSGVYFCASSQDWREHHEQYFGPGTRLTVT.

The rearrangement links TRBV19 to TRBJ2-2, with a weak D call TRBD1 (6 bases). The length of the CDR3 is 15 residues. Germline V gene lookup returns CDR1 LNHDA and CDR2 SQIVND (reference sequence). V lost 0 bases and J lost 4, with 9 bases in between. The DNA for the CDR3 is TGTGCCAGTAGTATAGAAGGGGGTAGCACCGGGGAGCTGTTTTTT. Residues: CASSIEGGSTGELFF.

The CDR3: CASSLPTGTGAEQYF. In nucleotides, the CDR3 is TGCGCCAGCAGCTTGCCGACCGGGACAGGTGCCGAGCAGTACTTC. This sequence joins TRBV5-1 and TRBJ2-7; 8 bases are shared with TRBD1. The CDR3 consists of 15 residues. Unmatched junction bases numbered 9, after V lost 1 base and J lost 6 bases. The V gene's germline CDR1 is SGHRS and CDR2 YFSETQ.